The 25 T cell receptor beta chains below all came from one sample that was sequenced in a study of blood T cells in healthy people across ages. Together with a sample-barcoded 5' primer, a J-beta primer mix was included in a second PCR lasting about 7 to 12 cycles. Via MiXCR, TCRdb re-called the 5' RACE reads, giving one row per CDR3 protein. The table shows around 650,000 distinct CDR3 sequences, with about 34% occurring only once. Specimen: blood. These receptors were taken from a woman aged 80 or over in good health.

This clonotype was seen only a few times. J is TRBJ2-2 and V is TRBV6-2 or TRBV6-3; D not resolved. Trimming removed 2 bases from V and 1 base from J, with 11 bases in between. Germline V gives CDR1 MNHEY, CDR2 SVGEGT. The CDR3 loop spans 16 amino acids. The CDR3 DNA reads as TGTGCCAGCAGTTACCCGTCGGGCAGGAACACCGGGGAGCTGTTTTTT. Residues: CASSYPSGRNTGELFF.

The chain uses TRBV18 and TRBJ1-1; D is unresolved. Deletions cut 1 base from V and 2 bases from J, with 8 bases between. CDR1 and CDR2 (germline): KGHSH, LQKENI. The CDR3 totals 14 residues. The CDR3 sequence: CASSPLGSNTEAFF. In DNA, the CDR3 is TGTGCCAGCTCACCACTGGGCAGCAACACTGAAGCTTTCTTT. Supplemented by reference TRBV18 and TRBJ1-1, the full variable domain reads NAGVMQNPRHLVRRRGQEARLRCSPMKGHSHVYWYRQLPEEGLKFMVYLQKENIIDESGMPKERFSAEFPKEGPSILRIQQVVRGDSAAYFCASSPLGSNTEAFFGQGTRLTVV.

This clonotype was detected many times. The V call is TRBV6-1, the J call TRBJ2-7; TRBD2 aligns across 10 bases. V was clipped by 6 bases and J by 1 base; unmatched bases: 6. The CDR3 is made up of 15 amino acids. CDR1 is MNHNS and CDR2 is SASEGT in the germline V gene. The DNA for the CDR3 is TGTGCCAGCAGGTCTAGCGGGGGCCGATCCTACGAGCAGTACTTC. It encodes CASRSSGGRSYEQYF.

The chain combines TRBV4-1 with TRBJ1-1, with D possibly being TRBD1 (5 bases). The V end was cut by 0 bases, the J end by 0 bases, with 8 bases between. There are 15 residues in the CDR3. CDR1 is MGHRA, CDR2 YSYEKL, per germline. The CDR3 protein is CASSQEGVLNTEAFF. Written as DNA, the CDR3 is TGCGCCAGCAGCCAAGAGGGGGTCTTGAACACTGAAGCTTTCTTT.

This clonotype was seen repeatedly, ten times or more. This chain links TRBV7-3 with TRBJ2-1; D possibly corresponds to TRBD2 (6 bases). This CDR3 has 15 amino acids. V lost 5 bases and J 4 bases, leaving 15 bases between the germline ends. The germline CDR1 and CDR2 sequences are SGHTA and FQGTGA. The CDR3 loop is CASSPLGAGYNEQFF. For the CDR3, the DNA is TGTGCCAGCAGCCCCCTGGGTGCGGGGTACAATGAGCAGTTCTTC.

The sample holds many counts of this clonotype. The chain carries TRBV20-1 and TRBJ2-5, with 12 nucleotides matching TRBD1. V lost 6 bases to trimming and J lost 4 bases; unmatched junction nucleotides: 9. Germline V gene data show CDR1 as DFQATT and CDR2 as SNEGSKA (reference sequence). The CDR3 contains 15 residues. The CDR3 here is CSAATGTGGAETQYF. The CDR3 DNA follows: TGCAGTGCCGCAACCGGGACAGGGGGCGCAGAGACCCAGTACTTC.

The rearrangement links TRBV3-1 to TRBJ2-6, with D perhaps TRBD2 (5 bases). Deletions cut 3 bases from V and 2 bases from J, with 8 bases between. The germline V gene encodes CDR1 LGHDT and CDR2 YNNKEL (reference sequence). The CDR3 contains 15 residues. CDR3 nucleotide sequence: TGTGCCAGCAGCCAGAACGGGGCTGGGGCCAACGTCCTGACTTTC. Protein sequence: CASSQNGAGANVLTF.

This clonotype was observed at least ten times. V and J are TRBV29-1 and TRBJ1-6; D is uncertain. This CDR3 contains 14 residues. Between the trimmed V and J ends, which lost 4 bases and 7 bases, there was a span of 14 bases. Per the germline V gene, CDR1 is SQVTM and CDR2 is ANQGSEA. DNA for the CDR3: TGCAGCGTTGCCATTGGCAGCCCGAATTCACCCCTCCACTTT. Amino acid sequence: CSVAIGSPNSPLHF.

The V call is TRBV20-1, the J call TRBJ1-1; D perhaps matches TRBD1 (6 bases). Between the trimmed V and J ends, which lost 6 bases and 4 bases, there was a span of 15 bases. Germline V CDR1 and CDR2: DFQATT, SNEGSKA (reference sequence). This CDR3 region has 13 residues. The CDR3 DNA reads as TGCAGTGCGCATCAGGGGAGAATCACTGAAGCTTTCTTT. Translating gives CSAHQGRITEAFF.

This clonotype was recorded many times. The genes are TRBV5-1 and TRBJ2-3; D unclear. The CDR3 is made up of 11 amino acids. Germline V gene data show CDR1 as SGHRS and CDR2 as YFSETQ. The germline V and J ends were trimmed by 7 bases and 7 bases, with 10 bases remaining between them. The CDR3 protein is CASFSGNTQYF. The CDR3, as DNA: TGCGCCAGCTTCAGTGGGAATACGCAGTATTTT.

About this clonotype itself: This may stem from a read error, because a much larger clone lies one nucleotide away. V gene TRBV6-2 or TRBV6-3 combines with J gene TRBJ2-1; D is perhaps TRBD1 (5 bases). The CDR3 is 14 residues long. V dropped 5 bases and J dropped 13 bases, with 21 bases sitting between them. Germline loops: CDR1 MNHEY, CDR2 SVGEGT. CDR3 sequence (DNA): TGTGCCAGCAGTCCGACGGACACTCAAGAGACCCAGTTCTTC. Translated: CASSPTDTQETQFF.

Remarks on this clonotype: A much larger clone lies a single base off, so this may be a read error. This rearrangement joins TRBV6-1 to TRBJ2-6; D assignment may be TRBD1 or TRBD2 (5 bases each). Germline CDR1 and CDR2: MNHNS and SASEGT. The CDR3 consists of 16 residues. The CDR3 DNA reads TGTGCCACACAAACGGGACGGCTTTCTGAGGCCAACGTCCTGACTTTC. It yields the protein CATQTGRLSEANVLTF.

V gene TRBV20-1 combines with J gene TRBJ2-1; the D gene could be TRBD1 or TRBD2 (5 bases each). The better agreement between TRBJ2-7 and the DNA end casts doubt on the J call. The CDR3 runs to 17 residues. Germline CDR1 is DFQATT and CDR2 is SNEGSKA (reference sequence). The CDR3 loop reads CSAREDLFAGTYNEQYF. The CDR3 DNA sequence: TGCAGTGCTAGAGAGGATCTCTTTGCAGGGACCTACAATGAGCAGTACTTC.

This clonotype was seen ten or more times. The rearrangement uses TRBV6-5 and TRBJ2-7, with 10 bases aligning to TRBD1. The V segment lost 6 bases and the J segment 7 bases; nucleotides outside the gene matches: 3. The CDR3 length is 12 residues. Germline values: CDR1 MNHEY, CDR2 SVGAGI. As DNA, the CDR3 is TGTGCCAGCAGGAAGGGACAGGGGGAGCAGTACTTC. Amino acids: CASRKGQGEQYF.

This clonotype was seen a handful of times. CDR3 sequence: CASSYSGPSGRGTEAFF. DNA of the CDR3: TGTGCCAGCAGTTACTCCGGTCCTTCAGGCCGAGGCACTGAAGCTTTCTTT. The chain couples TRBV6-2 or TRBV6-3 to TRBJ1-1; D is uncertain. CDR3 size: 17 residues. Germline loops: CDR1 MNHEY, CDR2 SVGEGT. The V and J ends lost 0 bases and 4 bases respectively, with 18 bases between them.

This clonotype occurred many times. V gene TRBV25-1 combines with J gene TRBJ2-1; D is unresolved. This CDR3 region has 15 residues. The V gene's germline CDR1 is MGHDK and CDR2 SYGVNS. V was trimmed by 2 bases and J by 0 bases, leaving 8 bases between them. This CDR3 reads CASSEQASSYNEQFF. CDR3 in DNA: TGTGCCAGCAGTGAACAGGCTAGCTCCTACAATGAGCAGTTCTTC.

This clonotype was seen many times. The chain employs TRBV3-1 and TRBJ2-1; a weak D match, TRBD2 (6 bases). Germline CDR1 LGHDT, CDR2 YNNKEL (reference sequence). Trimming stripped 2 bases from V and 9 bases from J, with 14 bases between. The CDR3 length is 14 residues. CDR3 region: CASSQRRSGTEQFF. CDR3 sequence (DNA): TGTGCCAGCAGCCAAAGACGTAGCGGCACTGAGCAGTTCTTC.

At least ten counts were recorded for this clonotype. The CDR3 loop reads CASSYSGDRGANEKLFF. CDR3 nucleotide sequence: TGTGCCAGCAGTTACTCGGGGGACAGGGGGGCTAATGAAAAACTGTTTTTT. The chain has TRBV6-5 and TRBJ1-4; 11 bases are a match to TRBD1. Germline V gives CDR1 MNHEY, CDR2 SVGAGI. The length of the CDR3 is 17 residues. The trim removed 0 bases at V and 3 bases at J, leaving 3 bases unmatched.

Regarding this clonotype: A read error may account for a junction end that differs from germline. J is TRBJ2-3 and V is TRBV20-1, with 13 positions matching TRBD2. The CDR3 covers 14 residues. The germline CDR1 and CDR2 sequences are DFQATT and SNEGSKA (reference sequence). The CDR3 loop reads CSPLAGGQTGTQYF. CDR3 coding DNA: TGCAGTCCACTAGCGGGGGGGCAGACAGGTACGCAGTATTTT.

In this sample, this clonotype turned up a few times. The chain employs TRBV18 and TRBJ1-6; 9 bases map to TRBD1. The germline CDR1 and CDR2 sequences are KGHSH and LQKENI. V dropped 6 bases and J dropped 7; count of bases not matched to a gene: 4. The CDR3 extends over 14 amino acids. The CDR3 DNA is TGTGCCAGCTCGGGGGACAGGGTAAATTCACCCCTCCACTTT. Residues: CASSGDRVNSPLHF.

This chain connects TRBV2 to TRBJ1-1; D not certain. Per germline, CDR1 SNHLY and CDR2 FYNNEI. This CDR3 comprises 13 residues. V lost 10 bases to trimming and J lost 3 bases, with 15 bases between them. CDR3 residues: CAIQSEEDTEAFF. CDR3 nucleotide sequence: TGTGCCATTCAATCGGAGGAGGACACTGAAGCTTTCTTT.

This chain links TRBV7-2 with TRBJ2-7; D is ambiguous. The CDR3 contains 14 residues. The germline CDR1 and CDR2 sequences are SGHTA and FQGNSA. V was cut by 0 bases and J by 3 bases, with 9 bases left in between. The CDR3 region has the DNA TGTGCCAGCAGCTTAGCGCTGACGGGCTACGAGCAGTACTTC. Its protein product is CASSLALTGYEQYF.

This clonotype showed up many times. This chain connects TRBV9 to TRBJ2-5; 10 nucleotides line up with TRBD1. The CDR3 has 15 residues. The V gene's germline CDR1 is SGDLS and CDR2 YYNGEE. V was pared by 4 bases and J by 1 base, with 4 bases of the junction left unmatched. The CDR3 reads CASSFRTGGQETQYF. CDR3 bases: TGTGCCAGCAGCTTCCGGACAGGGGGCCAAGAGACCCAGTACTTC.

This clonotype was found a few times. The chain is built from TRBV7-9 and TRBJ1-1, with 8 bases lining up with TRBD1. CDR3 length equals 14 residues. Unmatched junction bases numbered 4, after V lost 6 bases and J lost 1 base. Germline-derived CDR1 and CDR2 are SEHNR and FQNEAQ (reference sequence). CDR3 in amino acids: CASRSGGANTEAFF. In DNA, the CDR3 is TGTGCCAGCAGATCAGGGGGCGCGAACACTGAAGCTTTCTTT.

The rearrangement uses TRBV6-1 and TRBJ1-2; 10 positions match TRBD1. Trimming at V came to 0 bases and at J to 4 bases, leaving 5 bases not matched to a gene. CDR1 MNHNS and CDR2 SASEGT come from the germline V gene. The CDR3 consists of 16 residues. The CDR3 region has the DNA TGTGCCAGCAGTGAAGCGACAGGGGGCTTTAGCTATGGCTACACCTTC. Residues: CASSEATGGFSYGYTF.